The rows below give T cell receptor beta chains drawn from one sample of a study of radiotherapy plus CTLA-4 blockade in lung cancer. Libraries were prepared by immunoSEQ multiplex PCR; TCRdb keeps only in-frame clonotypes and omits some of them. The sample consists of about 49,000 clones, about 88% of them appearing once. Sequenced material: peripheral blood, taken from a patient treated with radiotherapy plus ipilimumab. All receptors derive from a human donor with non-small cell lung cancer whose response to radiotherapy plus ipilimumab could not be evaluated. CDR3s include the opening cysteine and the closing phenylalanine or tryptophan. Each record gives: J gene, clone size, D gene, V gene, CDR3 protein, CDR3 DNA. A D gene is named only where the DNA matches it firmly. A clone size is listed for some rows: how often the clone was seen (once, few, many), or a class if it is expanded.

>TRBJ1-5|.|TRBD1|TRBV2
CASSSGQPNQPQHF
TGTGCCAGCAGCTCGGGACAGCCGAATCAGCCCCAGCATTTT
>TRBJ1-6|once|.|TRBV7-2
CASSVVVGRVGSPLHF
TGTGCCAGCAGCGTAGTAGTCGGCAGGGTTGGATCACCCCTCCACTTT
>TRBJ1-1|.|.|TRBV6-1
CASSELGGVHTEAFF
TGTGCCAGCAGTGAGCTTGGCGGGGTCCACACTGAAGCTTTCTTT
>TRBJ2-7|once|TRBD1|TRBV5-5
CASSLWTGGGEQYF
TGTGCCAGCAGCTTGTGGACAGGGGGCGGCGAGCAGTACTTC
>TRBJ2-7|.|TRBD1|TRBV15
CATSRAGTGGPYEQYF
TGTGCCACCAGTCGTGCCGGGACAGGGGGCCCCTACGAGCAGTACTTC
>TRBJ1-1|.|.|TRBV6-5
CASSYSSGAGTEAFF
TGTGCCAGCAGTTACTCTTCAGGGGCGGGCACTGAAGCTTTCTTT
>TRBJ1-4|.|.|TRBV5-1
CASSLTGTGEKLFF
TGCGCCAGCAGCTTGACAGGGACCGGAGAAAAACTGTTTTTT
>TRBJ2-7|few|TRBD1|TRBV6-1
CASSEYGQGVYEQYF
TGTGCCAGCAGTGAATATGGGCAGGGGGTCTACGAGCAGTACTTC
>TRBJ1-4|.|.|TRBV10-3
CAISGAGTNFSKLFF
TGTGCCATCAGTGGCGCCGGGACAAACTTTAGCAAACTGTTTTTT
>TRBJ1-2|.|.|TRBV4-3
CASSQDDFNYGYTF
TGCGCCAGCAGCCAAGATGACTTTAACTATGGCTACACCTTC
>TRBJ1-2|.|TRBD1|TRBV10-2
CASSPDRAPGYGYTF
TGCGCCAGCAGCCCGGACAGGGCGCCCGGCTATGGCTACACCTTC
>TRBJ2-5|.|TRBD1|TRBV19
CASSIGQGPETQYF
TGTGCCAGTAGTATAGGACAGGGCCCGGAGACCCAGTACTTC
>TRBJ2-2|.|TRBD2|TRBV7-2
CASSPGRHTGELFF
TGTGCCAGCAGCCCCGGGAGGCACACCGGGGAGCTGTTTTTT
>TRBJ2-1|.|.|TRBV7-9
CASSFSSEQFF
TGTGCCAGCAGCTTCTCGTCTGAGCAGTTCTTC
>TRBJ2-7|.|.|TRBV25-1
CASSDPDYDEQYF
TGTGCCAGCAGTGACCCCGACTATGACGAGCAGTACTTC
>TRBJ1-1|.|TRBD1|TRBV2
CASRPGTGNTEAFF
TGTGCCAGCAGACCCGGGACAGGGAACACTGAAGCTTTCTTT
>TRBJ1-2|.|.|TRBV4-1
CASSQDEAGFYGYTF
TGCGCCAGCAGCCAAGATGAGGCAGGGTTCTATGGCTACACCTTC
>TRBJ2-2|.|TRBD1|TRBV29-1
CSVETRDRALTGELFF
TGCAGCGTTGAGACCCGGGACAGGGCTCTCACCGGGGAGCTGTTTTTT
>TRBJ2-3|.|TRBD2|TRBV7-2
CASSYGTIGTTTDTQYF
TGTGCCAGCAGCTATGGGACCATCGGGACTACCACAGATACGCAGTATTTT
>TRBJ1-1|.|.|TRBV28
CASSLGLGKDAEAFF
TGTGCCAGCAGTTTGGGGCTGGGGAAGGATGCTGAAGCTTTCTTT
>TRBJ1-5|.|.|TRBV5-1
CASSSGDNQPQHF
TGCGCCAGCAGCTCGGGGGATAATCAGCCCCAGCATTTT
>TRBJ2-1|.|TRBD2|TRBV4-3
CAGSREALGGEQFF
TGCGCCGGCAGCCGGGAGGCGCTAGGAGGTGAGCAGTTCTTC
>TRBJ1-3|.|.|TRBV4-3
CASSQDRSSGNTIYF
TGCGCCAGCAGCCAAGATCGGTCTTCTGGAAACACCATATATTTT
>TRBJ2-5|.|TRBD2|TRBV25-1
CASSVAGGQKTQYF
TGTGCCAGCAGTGTTGCGGGAGGGCAAAAGACCCAGTACTTC
>TRBJ2-7|.|.|TRBV29-1
CSVLGQGGTYEQYF
TGCAGCGTTTTGGGGCAGGGTGGGACCTACGAGCAGTACTTC